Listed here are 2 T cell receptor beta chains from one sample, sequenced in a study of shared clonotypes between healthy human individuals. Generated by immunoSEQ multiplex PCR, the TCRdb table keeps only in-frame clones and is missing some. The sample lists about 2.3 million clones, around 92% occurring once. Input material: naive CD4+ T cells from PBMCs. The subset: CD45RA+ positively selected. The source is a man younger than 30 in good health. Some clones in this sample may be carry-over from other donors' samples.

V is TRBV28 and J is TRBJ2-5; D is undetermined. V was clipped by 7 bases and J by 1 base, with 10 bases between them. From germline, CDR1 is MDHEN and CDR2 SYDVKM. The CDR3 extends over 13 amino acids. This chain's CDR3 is CASTSPTQETQYF. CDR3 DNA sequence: TGTGCCAGCACCAGTCCCACCCAAGAGACCCAGTACTTC.

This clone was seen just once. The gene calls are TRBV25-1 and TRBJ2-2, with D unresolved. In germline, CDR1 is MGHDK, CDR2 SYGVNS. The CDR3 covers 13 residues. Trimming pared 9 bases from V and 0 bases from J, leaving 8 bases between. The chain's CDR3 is CASANPNTGELFF. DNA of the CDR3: TGTGCCAGTGCAAATCCGAACACCGGGGAGCTGTTTTTT.